These 23 T cell receptor beta chains came from one sample sequenced in a study of PD-1 blockade in mismatch repair-deficient tumors. Some clones are missing from TCRdb's copy, which holds only in-frame ones; the method was immunoSEQ multiplex PCR. Of 35,000 to 40,000 clones in the sample, about 76% were seen once. The sample in question was peripheral blood, obtained 4 weeks after starting pembrolizumab. These receptors were obtained from an adult with mismatch repair-deficient cancer.

The sample holds one count of this clone. This chain links TRBV4-1 with TRBJ1-3; TRBD1 matches at 7 bases. The CDR3 has 16 residues. V shed 0 bases, J shed 3 bases, and the junction held 5 bases outside the gene matches. The germline V gene encodes CDR1 MGHRA and CDR2 YSYEKL. CDR3 coding DNA: TGCGCCAGCAGCCAAGATCCCGGACAGGTTGGAAACACCATATATTTT. This gives the protein CASSQDPGQVGNTIYF.

The chain has TRBV5-1 and TRBJ2-1, with 9 bases matching TRBD2. This CDR3 is built from 15 residues. The germline gives CDR1 SGHRS, CDR2 YFSETQ. After removal of 0 bases from V and 10 bases from J, the junction contained 8 bases not matched to a gene. The CDR3 nucleotides are TGCGCCAGCAGCTTGGGGGCGGGAGGGCCAAGGGAGCAGTTCTTC. Translating gives CASSLGAGGPREQFF.

The chain has TRBV5-1 and TRBJ2-5; D is ambiguous. Germline-derived CDR1 and CDR2 are SGHRS and YFSETQ. V lost 3 bases and J 3 bases, leaving 12 bases between the germline ends. This CDR3 region has 14 residues. The CDR3 protein is CASSSPDNKETQYF. For the CDR3, the DNA is TGCGCCAGCAGCTCTCCAGATAACAAAGAGACCCAGTACTTC.

The chain links TRBV5-1 to TRBJ2-1; D remains unclear. Germline assignment: CDR1 SGHRS and CDR2 YFSETQ. CDR3 size: 15 residues. Trimming left V 4 bases short and J 5 bases short, with 16 bases between. The CDR3, as DNA: TGCGCCAGCAGCGGAACGGACCGCGAAAACAATGAGCAGTTCTTC. As protein: CASSGTDRENNEQFF.

The CDR3 here is CASSQVRGTDTQYF. Here the CDR3 DNA reads TGCGCCAGCAGCCAAGTGAGGGGCACAGATACGCAGTATTTT. This chain joins TRBV4-1 and TRBJ2-3; D is perhaps TRBD2 (5 bases). The CDR3 spans 14 residues. Deletions cut 1 base from V and 1 base from J, with 6 bases between. In germline, CDR1 is MGHRA, CDR2 YSYEKL.

The V and J genes are TRBV11-2 and TRBJ2-2, with D maybe TRBD2 (7 bases). The CDR3 has 17 amino acids. V shed 5 bases and J shed 4 bases, with 20 bases lying between them. CDR1 is SGHAT, CDR2 FQNNGV, per germline. The CDR3 region has the DNA TGTGCCAGCAGCCCCAATCGGGGGGCGTTAGGCACCGGGGAGCTGTTTTTT. Protein product: CASSPNRGALGTGELFF.

This clone was seen only a few times. Here the CDR3 reads CASTTGFNEKLFF. The CDR3 nucleotides read TGCGCCAGTACGACAGGGTTTAATGAAAAACTGTTTTTT. The gene calls are TRBV10-2 and TRBJ1-4; 7 bases are shared with TRBD1. CDR3 length: 13 residues. CDR1 WSHSY and CDR2 SAAADI come from the germline V gene. The V gene end was trimmed by 9 bases and the J gene end by 4 bases; junction bases not matched to a gene: 5.

The rearrangement links TRBV27 to TRBJ1-5; D unresolved. Germline CDR1 and CDR2: MNHEY and SMNVEV (reference sequence). The CDR3 runs 14 residues. V gave up 6 bases and J gave up 7 bases, with 16 bases separating them. The CDR3 nucleotides are TGTGCCAGCAGATCTATAGGACTGGGGCAGCCCCAGCATTTT. Its translation: CASRSIGLGQPQHF.

This clone turned up a few times. This rearrangement joins TRBV4-3 to TRBJ1-5, with D possibly matching TRBD1 (5 bases). From germline, CDR1 is LGHNA and CDR2 YSLEER. This CDR3 has 15 residues. V lost 10 bases and J lost 0, with 16 bases in between. The CDR3 DNA sequence: TGCGCCAAAGGCCTCGCAGGGCATAGCAATCAGCCCCAGCATTTT. Translating it yields CAKGLAGHSNQPQHF.

The V and J genes are TRBV5-4 and TRBJ1-1; D possibly corresponds to TRBD1 (5 bases). V lost 1 base, J lost 7 bases, and 11 bases lay in between. CDR1 and CDR2 from the germline V gene are SGHNT and YYREEE (reference sequence). This CDR3 spans 13 amino acids. CDR3 coding DNA: TGTGCCAGCAGCTTGCCAGGGACGAATGAAGCTTTCTTT. It is translated as CASSLPGTNEAFF.

This chain connects TRBV4-1 to TRBJ2-7; D is unresolved. The V gene lost 3 bases and the J gene lost 5 bases, with 14 bases spanning the gap. The CDR3 loop spans 14 amino acids. Germline V lookup: CDR1 MGHRA, CDR2 YSYEKL. The CDR3 protein is CASSHLTDRHEQYF. The CDR3 region has the DNA TGCGCCAGCAGCCATCTTACTGATCGGCACGAGCAGTACTTC.

The J gene is TRBJ2-5, the V gene TRBV5-1; the D gene is possibly TRBD2 (5 bases). Germline V lookup: CDR1 SGHRS, CDR2 YFSETQ. CDR3 size: 14 residues. V gave up 7 bases and J gave up 5 bases, with 18 bases separating them. CDR3 bases: TGCGCCAGCGGCGCCAACAGCGGTGAGGAGACCCAGTACTTC. Translated, it gives CASGANSGEETQYF.

The gene calls are TRBV6-1 and TRBJ1-3; no firm D call. With 2 bases removed from V and 7 bases from J, the gap between germline ends came to 6 bases. Germline assignment: CDR1 MNHNS and CDR2 SASEGT. This CDR3 is 12 amino acids long. Here the CDR3 reads CASSELANTIYF. CDR3 sequence (DNA): TGTGCCAGCAGTGAATTGGCTAACACCATATATTTT.

The chain links TRBV21-1 to TRBJ2-1; the table's TRBD2 call for D was not verified on the DNA. TRBV21-1 is a pseudogene locus. The CDR3 covers 17 residues. Here the CDR3 DNA reads TGTGCCAGCAGCAAAGGGGCGACTAGCGGGAGATGGGATGAGCAGTTCTTC. Translating it yields CASSKGATSGRWDEQFF.

The V and J genes are TRBV30 and TRBJ2-6, with 8 nucleotides matching TRBD1. The CDR3 has 16 residues. The germline gives CDR1 GTSNPN, CDR2 SVGIG (reference sequence). V was pared by 4 bases and J by 2 bases, with 7 bases of the junction left unmatched. CDR3 region: CAWTPQGAAGANVLTF. CDR3 bases: TGTGCCTGGACACCTCAGGGGGCGGCTGGGGCCAACGTCCTGACTTTC.

The chain joins TRBV5-1 to TRBJ2-2; 9 nucleotides agree with TRBD1. Trimming cost V 3 bases and J 4 bases; bases outside gene matches: 4. The CDR3 spans 15 residues. CDR1 SGHRS and CDR2 YFSETQ come from the germline V gene. The CDR3 region is CASSSDRGGTGELFF. CDR3 nucleotide sequence: TGCGCCAGCAGCTCCGACAGGGGGGGCACCGGGGAGCTGTTTTTT. Looking up the rest from reference TRBV5-1 and TRBJ2-2 gives the full variable domain: KAGVTQTPRYLIKTRGQQVTLSCSPISGHRSVSWYQQTPGQGLQFLFEYFSETQRNKGNFPGRFSGRQFSNSRSEMNVSTLELGDSALYLCASSSDRGGTGELFFGEGSRLTVL.

The rearrangement uses TRBV4-2 and TRBJ2-3; the match to TRBD2 covers 11 bases. The CDR3 extends over 18 amino acids. Germline lookup yields CDR1 LGHNA and CDR2 YNFKEQ. Losses at the gene ends were 1 base for V and 1 base for J; bases not matched to a gene: 7. CDR3 loop: CASSQGSTSGSRTDTQYF. For the CDR3, the DNA is TGTGCCAGCAGCCAAGGTTCAACTAGCGGGAGCCGCACAGATACGCAGTATTTT.

The V and J genes are TRBV9 and TRBJ2-1; 7 bases map to TRBD1. This CDR3 is built from 17 residues. V was clipped by 0 bases and J by 3 bases; unmatched bases: 9. Germline assignment: CDR1 SGDLS and CDR2 YYNGEE. The CDR3 here is CASSVALDREDYNEQFF. DNA of the CDR3: TGTGCCAGCAGCGTAGCCCTAGACAGGGAAGACTACAATGAGCAGTTCTTC.

Judged by abundance, this clone is medium-sized (0.01 to 0.1%). This rearrangement joins TRBV6-6 to TRBJ1-2; a possible D gene is TRBD1 (5 bases). Germline CDR1 MNHNY, CDR2 SVGAGI (reference sequence). The CDR3 is made up of 12 amino acids. The V end lost 9 bases, the J end lost 1 base, and 9 bases lay between the germline ends. The CDR3 spells CASLGGNYGYTF. The CDR3 DNA reads as TGTGCCAGTCTGGGGGGTAACTATGGCTACACCTTC.

V usage is TRBV30 and J usage is TRBJ2-7, with 8 nucleotides matching TRBD2. CDR3 length: 15 amino acids. With V trimmed by 2 bases and J by 0 bases, 6 bases remained unmatched. Germline CDR1 GTSNPN, CDR2 SVGIG (reference sequence). The CDR3 nucleotides read TGTGCCTGGAGTCGGGGGGGCACTAACTCCTACGAGCAGTACTTC. It encodes CAWSRGGTNSYEQYF.

The rearrangement joins TRBV28 to TRBJ2-3; TRBD2 aligns across 7 bases. The J segment lost 4 bases and the V segment lost 6 bases, leaving 7 bases of the junction unmatched. This CDR3 has 14 amino acids. CDR1 MDHEN and CDR2 SYDVKM come from the germline V gene. The CDR3 here is CASRPAGNSDTQYF. The CDR3 region has the DNA TGTGCCAGCAGACCAGCGGGAAACTCAGATACGCAGTATTTT.

This clone turned up a few times. The V and J genes are TRBV4-3 and TRBJ2-2; D may be TRBD2 (6 bases). Germline V lookup: CDR1 LGHNA, CDR2 YSLEER. V dropped 3 bases and J dropped 2 bases, with 10 bases sitting between them. This CDR3 has 15 residues. CDR3 residues: CASSQDYYNTGELFF. In DNA form, the CDR3 reads TGCGCCAGCAGCCAGGACTATTACAACACCGGGGAGCTGTTTTTT.

The chain is built from TRBV7-9 and TRBJ1-5; 10 nucleotides match TRBD1. The CDR3 has 15 residues. Germline lookup yields CDR1 SEHNR and CDR2 FQNEAQ (reference sequence). J was trimmed by 4 bases and V by 5 bases; bases with no gene match: 5. CDR3 nucleotide sequence: TGTGCCAGCAGCCTGACAGGGGGCCCAAATCAGCCCCAGCATTTT. Amino acid sequence: CASSLTGGPNQPQHF.